This T cell receptor (beta chain) was recorded in a study of CD4 T cells in relation to SARS-CoV-2 and coronaviruses. At the level of the study: TCR beta CDR3s were sequenced after approximately 9-day antigen culture of PBMCs.

Comment on this clone: Its antigen remains unidentified.

CDR3 length: 15 amino acids. V was cut by 5 bases and J by 4 bases, with 17 bases left in between. Germline V gene data show CDR1 as MDHEN and CDR2 as SYDVKM. Clones were read by immunoSEQ multiplex PCR, and TCRdb kept only the in-frame ones, dropping some. The sample carries around 45,000 clones, approximately 80% recorded once. The receptor comes from an adult with COVID-19. The sample comprised naive CD4+ T cells from PBMCs, cultured in vitro. Subset denoted: naive CD4+ T cells isolated by negative enrichment. The V call is TRBV28, the J call TRBJ1-2; D is unresolved. Written as DNA, the CDR3 is TGTGCCAGCAGTCCCGGGTCAGCCCGCTCCTATGGCTACACCTTC. Its protein product is CASSPGSARSYGYTF.